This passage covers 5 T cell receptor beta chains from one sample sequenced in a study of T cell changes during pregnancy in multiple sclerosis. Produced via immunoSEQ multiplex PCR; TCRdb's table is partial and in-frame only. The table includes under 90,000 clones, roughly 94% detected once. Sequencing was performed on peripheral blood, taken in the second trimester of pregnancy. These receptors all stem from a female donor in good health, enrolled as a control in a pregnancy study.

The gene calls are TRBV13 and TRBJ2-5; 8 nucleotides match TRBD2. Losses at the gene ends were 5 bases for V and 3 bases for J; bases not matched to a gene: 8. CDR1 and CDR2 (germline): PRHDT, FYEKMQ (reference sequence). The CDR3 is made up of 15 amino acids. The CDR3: CASSPSGRGEETQYF. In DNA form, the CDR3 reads TGTGCCAGCAGCCCCTCCGGGCGGGGGGAAGAGACCCAGTACTTC.

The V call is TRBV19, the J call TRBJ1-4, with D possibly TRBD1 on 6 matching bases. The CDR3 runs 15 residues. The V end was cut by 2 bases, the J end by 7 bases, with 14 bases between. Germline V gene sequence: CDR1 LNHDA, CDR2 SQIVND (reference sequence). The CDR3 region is CASSIRAAGAEKLFF. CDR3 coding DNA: TGTGCCAGTAGTATACGGGCGGCAGGGGCTGAAAAACTGTTTTTT.

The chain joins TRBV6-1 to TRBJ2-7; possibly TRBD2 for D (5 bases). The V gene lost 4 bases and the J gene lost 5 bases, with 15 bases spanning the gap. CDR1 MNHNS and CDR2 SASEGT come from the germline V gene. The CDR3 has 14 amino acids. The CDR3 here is CASSGRVAGDEQYF. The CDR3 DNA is TGTGCCAGCAGTGGGCGGGTGGCGGGCGACGAGCAGTACTTC.

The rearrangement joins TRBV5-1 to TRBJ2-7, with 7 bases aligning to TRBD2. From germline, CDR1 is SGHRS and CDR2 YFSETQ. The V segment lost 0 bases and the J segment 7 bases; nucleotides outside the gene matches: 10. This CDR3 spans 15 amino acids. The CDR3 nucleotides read TGCGCCAGCAGCTTGGAGTCGGCGGGAGCTGAAGAGCAGTACTTC. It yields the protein CASSLESAGAEEQYF.

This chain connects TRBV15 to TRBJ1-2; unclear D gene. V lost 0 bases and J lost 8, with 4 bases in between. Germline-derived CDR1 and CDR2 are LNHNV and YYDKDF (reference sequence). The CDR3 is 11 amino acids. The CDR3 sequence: CATSRDRGYTF. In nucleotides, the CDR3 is TGTGCCACCAGCAGAGATCGGGGCTACACCTTC.